This T cell receptor beta chain comes out of a study of cytomegalovirus exposure and HLA in healthy donors. Vbeta (60) and Jbeta (13) primers were used in the PCR. TCRdb's table, derived via immunoSEQ multiplex PCR, lists solely in-frame clones and lacks some. The sample includes some 180,000 clones, 65% to 80% of them seen just once. Germline V gene data show CDR1 as SGHKS and CDR2 as YYEKEE (reference sequence). The V end lost 1 base, the J end lost 4 bases, and 14 bases lay between the germline ends. The CDR3 has 15 amino acids. The sequence derives from a woman in her twenties or thirties in good health and CMV-seropositive. The rearrangement links TRBV5-5 to TRBJ1-1, with D possibly matching TRBD1 (6 bases). Source material: PBMCs. Here the CDR3 DNA reads TGTGCCAGCAGCTTGTCCGGCAGGGGTATCACTGAAGCTTTCTTT. This encodes CASSLSGRGITEAFF.